This T cell receptor beta chain is from a study of T cell responses to AZD1222 COVID-19 vaccine. This clone has just one count. Its antigen remains unknown. V shed 8 bases and J 7 bases; nucleotides not matched to a gene: 15. From germline, CDR1 is LNHDA and CDR2 SQIVND (reference sequence). The CDR3 extends over 15 amino acids. TCRdb's copy holds only in-frame clones and misses some; the assay was immunoSEQ multiplex PCR. The profile covers fewer than 250,000 clones, with roughly 91% appearing a single time and around 1% taken by the ten largest. General study results and limits: Just a handful of AZD1222 recipients tested seropositive at baseline. Repertoires in all cases were sampled only once the peak T cell response had passed.

The sequence came from an adult in good health. The V gene is TRBV19, the J gene TRBJ1-2; 8 bases line up with TRBD1. Sequenced material: peripheral blood, taken on day 0 of MenACWY control vaccination. The CDR3 sequence: CASQAGQDRGGGYTF. The CDR3 DNA reads as TGTGCCAGTCAAGCCGGACAAGACAGGGGAGGTGGCTACACCTTC.